The rows below give T cell receptor beta chains drawn from one sample of a study of blood T cell repertoires in COVID-19. TCRdb's table, derived via immunoSEQ multiplex PCR, lists solely in-frame clones and lacks some. The sample lists roughly 300,000 clones, about 90% occurring once. Specimen: PBMCs or T cells enriched from blood (not recorded which). The receptors stem from a woman in her twenties or thirties who had recovered from COVID-19. The CDR3 runs from the conserved cysteine through the conserved F or W. A D gene is named only where the DNA matches it firmly. The size of a clone is reported for some rows only, either as once, few or many, or as a class for expanded clones.

abundance | j_gene | d_gene | v_gene | CDR3nt | CDR3aa
once | TRBJ1-3 | NA | TRBV30 | TGTGCCTGGAGGGCGCGGATGATCTCTGGAAACACCATATATTTT | CAWRARMISGNTIYF
NA | TRBJ2-2 | TRBD2 | TRBV30 | TGTGCCTGGAGGCTAGCGGGAGAGAACACCGGGGAGCTGTTTTTT | CAWRLAGENTGELFF
NA | TRBJ1-2 | NA | TRBV19 | TGTGCCAGTAGTATAGACCCAGGGATGCTCTATGGCTACACCTTC | CASSIDPGMLYGYTF
NA | TRBJ2-7 | TRBD1 | TRBV7-6 | TGTGCCAGCAGCTCAGGACAGGATCCAACCTACGAGCAGTACTTC | CASSSGQDPTYEQYF
once | TRBJ1-4 | NA | TRBV2 | TGTGCCAGCAACGGGGTGGGCGCAACTAATGAAAAACTGTTTTTT | CASNGVGATNEKLFF
NA | TRBJ1-5 | TRBD1 | TRBV5-4 | TGTGCCAGCAGCTTGTCTAGGGACAGGGTTGGGCCCCAGCATTTT | CASSLSRDRVGPQHF
once | TRBJ1-2 | NA | TRBV25-1 | TGTGCCAGCGCGGGGCCCTACTATGGCTACACCTTC | CASAGPYYGYTF
NA | TRBJ2-7 | NA | TRBV5-6 | TGTGCCAGCAGCTTGGGCGGTGCCCGTTTTGGGCAGTACTTC | CASSLGGARFGQYF
many | TRBJ1-5 | NA | TRBV6-2/TRBV6-3 | TGTGCCAGCAGTTACTCCGGGGGTTCAAGTCAGCCCCAGCATTTT | CASSYSGGSSQPQHF
NA | TRBJ2-3 | TRBD1 | TRBV11-2 | TGTGCCAGCAGCTTCCAGGGGGTTGGGACAGATACGCAGTATTTT | CASSFQGVGTDTQYF
NA | TRBJ2-7 | TRBD1 | TRBV9 | TGTGCCAGCAGCGCCGGGACAGTTGAGCAGTACTTC | CASSAGTVEQYF
NA | TRBJ2-5 | NA | TRBV19 | TGTGCCAGTAGTAATAGCGCCCAAGAGACCCAGTACTTC | CASSNSAQETQYF
NA | TRBJ1-2 | TRBD1 | TRBV11-2 | TGTGCCAGCAGCTTTACGCGGGGGACAGGGTATGGCTACACCTTC | CASSFTRGTGYGYTF
NA | TRBJ2-2 | NA | TRBV27 | TGTGCCAGCAGTCCCCTAGCCGCAACGAACACCGGGGAGCTGTTTTTT | CASSPLAATNTGELFF
few | TRBJ1-2 | TRBD1 | TRBV19 | TGTGCCAGTAGTGGGGACAGGGGTCGGTATGGCTACACCTTC | CASSGDRGRYGYTF
NA | TRBJ1-2 | NA | TRBV7-9 | TGTGCCAGCAGCTTAGACTCACCCCATGGCTACACCTTC | CASSLDSPHGYTF
NA | TRBJ1-1 | NA | TRBV7-9 | TGTGCCAGCAGCTTAGGAGGTTTTAGCACTGAAGCTTTCTTT | CASSLGGFSTEAFF
NA | TRBJ1-4 | NA | TRBV28 | TGTGCCAGCAGCAGACAGTCCCATGAAAAACTGTTTTTT | CASSRQSHEKLFF
NA | TRBJ2-7 | NA | TRBV7-9 | TGTGCCAGCAGTCAACCCCCCTCCGATAGCCACGAGCAGTACTTC | CASSQPPSDSHEQYF
once | TRBJ2-7 | TRBD2 | TRBV5-1 | TGCGCCAGCAGCTCCCTAGCGGGGGGCTTCCGGGACGAGCAGTACTTC | CASSSLAGGFRDEQYF
NA | TRBJ1-6 | NA | TRBV27 | TGTGCCAGCAGTTTCCTACAGGGAAATTCACCCCTCCACTTT | CASSFLQGNSPLHF
NA | TRBJ2-7 | TRBD2 | TRBV5-5 | TGTGCCAGCAGCCCGGGTGGGGGGGACTACGAGCAGTACTTC | CASSPGGGDYEQYF
NA | TRBJ2-1 | NA | TRBV7-8 | TGTGCCAGCAGCTTCACGGGTGAGCAGTTCTTC | CASSFTGEQFF
once | TRBJ2-1 | TRBD1 | TRBV24-1 | TGTGCCACCAGTGACGGGACAGGGACCGTTGGGGGGGGGCAGTTCTTC | CATSDGTGTVGGGQFF
NA | TRBJ2-7 | NA | TRBV5-6 | TGTGCCAGCAGCTTGCCCGTGGCAGGGCGATACGAGCAGTACTTC | CASSLPVAGRYEQYF
NA | TRBJ2-7 | NA | TRBV4-1 | TGCGCCAGCAGCCAAGATGCGCAAAGCTACGAGCAGTACTTC | CASSQDAQSYEQYF
NA | TRBJ1-2 | TRBD1 | TRBV7-2 | TGTGCCAGCAGCCGGGACAGAGGTGGTCATGGCTACACCTTC | CASSRDRGGHGYTF
NA | TRBJ2-7 | TRBD1 | TRBV6-5 | TGTGCCAGCAGGGGACAGGCCGTCTACGAGCAGTACTTC | CASRGQAVYEQYF
NA | TRBJ2-3 | NA | TRBV7-2 | TGTGCCAGCAGCTTACTACGGGGGGCCGCTGATACGCAGTATTTT | CASSLLRGAADTQYF
NA | TRBJ1-1 | NA | TRBV28 | TGTGCCAGCCGTCCCCCGAGCACTGAAGCTTTCTTT | CASRPPSTEAFF
NA | TRBJ1-5 | TRBD1 | TRBV2 | TGTGCCAGCAGAACGGGACAGCATAGCAATCAGCCCCAGCATTTT | CASRTGQHSNQPQHF
NA | TRBJ1-5 | NA | TRBV18 | TGTGCCAGCTCACCAAGCACAGATAGCAATCAGCCCCAGCATTTT | CASSPSTDSNQPQHF
NA | TRBJ1-5 | TRBD1 | TRBV20-1 | TGCAGTGCTAGTCTCAGGGGGCATCAGCCCCAGCATTTT | CSASLRGHQPQHF
once | TRBJ2-2 | TRBD1 | TRBV5-1 | TGCGCCAGCAGCTGGCCCCCGGGACAGGCGGCCACCGGGGAGCTGTTTTTT | CASSWPPGQAATGELFF
NA | TRBJ1-1 | TRBD1 | TRBV18 | TGTGCCAGCTCAGAACCGGGACAGGGCCAGAACACTGAAGCTTTCTTT | CASSEPGQGQNTEAFF
once | TRBJ2-4 | NA | TRBV7-8 | TGTGCCAGCAGCTTAGGACGGGGAAACATTCAGTACTTC | CASSLGRGNIQYF
NA | TRBJ1-2 | NA | TRBV11-2 | TGTGCCAGCAGCTTAAATCGGGGGGAATATGGCTACACCTTC | CASSLNRGEYGYTF
NA | TRBJ2-3 | NA | TRBV10-1 | TGCGCCAGCAGTGAGACAGGGAGCGGCACAGATACGCAGTATTTT | CASSETGSGTDTQYF
NA | TRBJ1-2 | NA | TRBV18 | TGTGCCAGCTCACTCCCGGCTAACTATGGCTACACCTTC | CASSLPANYGYTF
NA | TRBJ2-2 | NA | TRBV4-1 | TGCGCCAGCAGCCAACCAGGCCCACCCGGGGAGCTGTTTTTT | CASSQPGPPGELFF
NA | TRBJ2-7 | TRBD2 | TRBV19 | TGTGCCAGTAGTGAAGACCGCACTAGCGACGAGCAGTACTTC | CASSEDRTSDEQYF
NA | TRBJ1-4 | TRBD1 | TRBV9 | TGTGCCAGCAGCGTAGTACATGTAAGGGACAGGAATGAAAAACTGTTTTTT | CASSVVHVRDRNEKLFF
NA | TRBJ2-2 | TRBD1 | TRBV27 | TGTGCCAGCAGTTTCCGACAGGGCAGCACCGGGGAGCTGTTTTTT | CASSFRQGSTGELFF
NA | TRBJ2-7 | TRBD1 | TRBV7-9 | TGTGCCAGCAGCCCCCTAGGGACAGGGGGATCCTACGAGCAGTACTTC | CASSPLGTGGSYEQYF